This T cell receptor (beta chain) was found in a study of regulatory T cells in long-lasting Graves disease. The J segment lost 3 bases and the V segment lost 1 base, leaving 4 bases of the junction unmatched. From germline, CDR1 is MDHEN and CDR2 SYDVKM. The CDR3 has 15 residues. Investigators prepared the TCR beta libraries by applying iRepertoire HTBI primers and Arm-PCR of CDR3 regions. TCRdb reanalysed the multiplex PCR reads using MiXCR and keeps one entry per CDR3 protein. The table includes 500,000 to 700,000 distinct CDR3 sequences, around 30% detected once. Indicated time point: persistent/refractory GD, antithyroid drugs over 5 years with positive TRAb. The TCR library was made from RNA extracted from PBMCs. This clonotype was recorded many times. Its matching antigen is unknown. Overall study findings and caveats: The study found persistent patients shared more public clonotypes (roughly 2,800) than new patients (approximately 970).

Source: peripheral blood mononuclear cells (PBMCs), taken when the disease was refractory, from a patient treated with antithyroid drugs. This clonotype originated in a female donor with Graves disease. V usage is TRBV28 and J usage is TRBJ1-2; 8 bases are shared with TRBD1. The CDR3 sequence: CASSLSGGSYYGYTF. In nucleotides, the CDR3 is TGTGCCAGCAGTTTATCAGGGGGCTCTTACTATGGCTACACCTTC.